This T cell receptor (beta chain) is drawn from a study of T cell responses to AZD1222 COVID-19 vaccine. Study-wide points: Donors in the cohort were predominantly white British and more often female, and clonal diversity was possibly underestimated.

TCRdb keeps only in-frame clones here, not all; method: immunoSEQ multiplex PCR. The sample includes more than 85,000 clones, about 88% of them seen just once. With respect to this clone: Its antigen is not known.

The CDR3 has 14 amino acids. The germline CDR1 and CDR2 sequences are SNHLY and FYNNEI. V lost 6 bases and J 0 bases, leaving 11 bases between the germline ends. The chain links TRBV2 to TRBJ1-1, with a weak D call TRBD1 (5 bases). Sequencing was performed on peripheral blood, taken 28 days after the second AZD1222 dose. The sequence derives from an adult who received the AZD1222 COVID-19 vaccine. Here the CDR3 DNA reads TGTGCCAGCAGGCGACGGGACTTGAACACTGAAGCTTTCTTT. Translation gives CASRRRDLNTEAFF.